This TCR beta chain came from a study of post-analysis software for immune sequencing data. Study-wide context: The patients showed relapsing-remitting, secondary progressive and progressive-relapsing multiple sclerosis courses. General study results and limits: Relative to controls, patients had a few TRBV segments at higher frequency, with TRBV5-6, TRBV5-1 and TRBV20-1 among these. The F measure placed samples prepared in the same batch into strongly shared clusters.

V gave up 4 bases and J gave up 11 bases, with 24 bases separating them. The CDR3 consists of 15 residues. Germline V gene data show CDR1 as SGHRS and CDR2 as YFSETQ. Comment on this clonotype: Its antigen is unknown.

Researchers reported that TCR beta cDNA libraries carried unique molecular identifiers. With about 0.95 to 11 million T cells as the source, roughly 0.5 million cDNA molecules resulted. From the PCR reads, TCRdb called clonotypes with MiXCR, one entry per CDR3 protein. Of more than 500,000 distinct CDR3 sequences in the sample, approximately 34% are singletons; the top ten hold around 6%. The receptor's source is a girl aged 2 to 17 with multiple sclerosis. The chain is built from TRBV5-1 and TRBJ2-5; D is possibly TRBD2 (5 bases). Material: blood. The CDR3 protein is CASSPGPPGNNEQYF. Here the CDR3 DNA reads TGCGCCAGCAGCCCCGGCCCTCCGGGGAACAATGAGCAGTACTTC.